The clone carrying this T cell receptor beta chain showed up just a few times. No antigen is known for it. The data were taken from a study of response to subunit inactivated influenza vaccine. The study's findings and limits: Authors suggested that a seasonal influenza vaccination recruits few new T cells each time.

V dropped 5 bases and J dropped 1; count of bases not matched to a gene: 6. Per germline, CDR1 SGHAT and CDR2 FQNNGV. CDR3 length equals 15 residues. MiXCR, applied by TCRdb to the RT-PCR reads, yields one record per CDR3 protein. The data contain about 800,000 distinct CDR3 sequences, around 20% of them singletons. The genes are TRBV11-2 and TRBJ2-7; 9 positions match TRBD1. Specimen: PBMCs from blood, collected 5 days after vaccination. The source is a man aged 45 to 65 who received an inactivated influenza vaccine. The CDR3 nucleotides are TGTGCCAGCAGCCAGGACAGGGGTGATTCCTACGAGCAGTACTTC. It codes for CASSQDRGDSYEQYF.